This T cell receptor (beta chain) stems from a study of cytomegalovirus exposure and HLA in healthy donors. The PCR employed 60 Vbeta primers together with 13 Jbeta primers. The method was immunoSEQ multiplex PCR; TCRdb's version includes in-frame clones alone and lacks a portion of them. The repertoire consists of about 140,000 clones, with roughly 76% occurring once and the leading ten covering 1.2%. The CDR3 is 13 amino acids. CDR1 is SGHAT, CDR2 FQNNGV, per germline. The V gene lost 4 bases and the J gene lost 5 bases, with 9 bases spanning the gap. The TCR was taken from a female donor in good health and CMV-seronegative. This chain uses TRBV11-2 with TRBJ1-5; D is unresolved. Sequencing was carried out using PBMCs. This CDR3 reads CASSSQIHQPQHF. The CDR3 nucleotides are TGTGCCAGCAGCTCCCAAATCCATCAGCCCCAGCATTTT. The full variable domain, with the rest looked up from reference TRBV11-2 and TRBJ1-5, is EAGVAQSPRYKIIEKRQSVAFWCNPISGHATLYWYQQILGQGPKLLIQFQNNGVVDDSQLPKDRFSAERLKGVDSTLKIQPAKLEDSAVYLCASSSQIHQPQHFGDGTRLSIL.